The TCR beta chain under discussion was sequenced for a study of naive and memory T cell subsets. Study-wide results and caveats: Naive repertoires, especially CD8, held a few larger clonotypes, possibly memory cells re-expressing CD45RA.

CDR3 length equals 17 residues. The V gene lost 0 bases and the J gene lost 6 bases, with 19 bases spanning the gap. The V gene's germline CDR1 is SGHRS and CDR2 YFSETQ. Ten or more counts support this clonotype. Its antigen is unknown. Two oligonucleotides, mixed equimolar, formed the beta constant-region primer covering TRBC1 and TRBC2. The ligated cDNA underwent four PCR rounds using SP2 and nested alpha and beta constant-region primers. TCRdb reanalysed the UMI-ligation and nested PCR reads using MiXCR and keeps one entry per CDR3 protein. The profile covers fewer than 150,000 distinct CDR3 sequences, with under 25% appearing a single time and around 0.63% taken by the ten largest.

The chain employs TRBV5-1 and TRBJ2-1; the D gene is possibly TRBD2 (6 bases). Sequencing used naive CD8+ T cells from blood. The origin of this receptor is a human donor in good health. The CDR3 loop reads CASSLEPITGVLNEQFF. In nucleotides, the CDR3 is TGCGCCAGCAGCTTGGAACCTATAACGGGAGTTCTCAATGAGCAGTTCTTC. The entire variable domain, with the rest obtained from reference TRBV5-1 and TRBJ2-1, is as follows: KAGVTQTPRYLIKTRGQQVTLSCSPISGHRSVSWYQQTPGQGLQFLFEYFSETQRNKGNFPGRFSGRQFSNSRSEMNVSTLELGDSALYLCASSLEPITGVLNEQFFGPGTRLTVL.